A selection of T cell receptor beta chains follows, all from one sample in a study of T-cell memory formation after mild COVID-19. TCRdb analysed the 5' RACE reads with MiXCR anew, one entry per CDR3 protein. Of a few hundred thousand distinct CDR3 sequences listed, 25% to 35% are singletons. The sample comprised PBMCs or a T cell subset sorted from them (not recorded which). The receptors here all came from an adult woman who had mild COVID-19 (a few samples of this study predate the infection). Cell type and time point are not known. The CDR3 runs from the conserved cysteine through the conserved F or W. Each record gives: D gene, V gene, J gene, clone size, CDR3 protein, CDR3 DNA. A D gene is named only where the DNA matches it firmly. Only part of the rows carry a size: once, few, many, or a class if the clone is expanded.

d_gene: -
v_gene: TRBV30
j_gene: TRBJ1-1
abundance: few
CDR3aa: CAWSVQLNTEAFF
CDR3nt: TGTGCCTGGAGTGTACAGTTGAACACTGAAGCTTTCTTT

d_gene: TRBD1
v_gene: TRBV7-8
j_gene: TRBJ1-1
abundance: -
CDR3aa: CASSLAVQGRNTEAFF
CDR3nt: TGTGCCAGCAGCTTAGCGGTACAGGGGCGGAACACTGAAGCTTTCTTT

d_gene: -
v_gene: TRBV7-9
j_gene: TRBJ2-5
abundance: -
CDR3aa: CASSLASRKETQYF
CDR3nt: TGTGCCAGCAGCTTAGCGTCCAGGAAAGAGACCCAGTACTTC

d_gene: -
v_gene: TRBV4-3
j_gene: TRBJ1-6
abundance: few
CDR3aa: CASSQDRVYNSPLHF
CDR3nt: TGCGCCAGCAGCCAAGACAGGGTATACAATTCACCCCTCCACTTT

d_gene: TRBD2
v_gene: TRBV6-1
j_gene: TRBJ2-7
abundance: -
CDR3aa: CASSSRVAGSYEQYF
CDR3nt: TGTGCCAGCAGTTCTCGGGTAGCGGGGTCCTACGAGCAGTACTTC

d_gene: TRBD1
v_gene: TRBV12-3/TRBV12-4
j_gene: TRBJ1-5
abundance: -
CDR3aa: CASSLDRVPQPQHF
CDR3nt: TGTGCCAGCAGTCTGGACAGGGTACCTCAGCCCCAGCATTTT

d_gene: TRBD2
v_gene: TRBV7-9
j_gene: TRBJ2-5
abundance: few
CDR3aa: CASSVTWTSGEETQYF
CDR3nt: TGTGCCAGCAGCGTCACCTGGACTAGCGGGGAAGAGACCCAGTACTTC

d_gene: TRBD2
v_gene: TRBV6-5
j_gene: TRBJ2-7
abundance: -
CDR3aa: CASGPLAGAYEQYF
CDR3nt: TGTGCCAGCGGGCCACTAGCGGGTGCCTACGAGCAGTACTTC

d_gene: TRBD2
v_gene: TRBV9
j_gene: TRBJ2-5
abundance: -
CDR3aa: CASSVGAGGAQETQYF
CDR3nt: TGTGCCAGCAGCGTAGGAGCGGGGGGGGCCCAAGAGACCCAGTACTTC

d_gene: TRBD2
v_gene: TRBV4-2
j_gene: TRBJ2-5
abundance: few
CDR3aa: CASSHKALAVETQYF
CDR3nt: TGTGCCAGCAGCCATAAGGCACTAGCGGTTGAGACCCAGTACTTC

d_gene: -
v_gene: TRBV5-1
j_gene: TRBJ1-2
abundance: few
CDR3aa: CASSLVDSGYTF
CDR3nt: TGCGCCAGCAGCTTGGTTGACAGCGGCTACACCTTC

d_gene: TRBD2
v_gene: TRBV12-3/TRBV12-4
j_gene: TRBJ2-2
abundance: few
CDR3aa: CASSLGGLARAGELFF
CDR3nt: TGTGCCAGCAGTTTAGGGGGACTAGCGAGGGCCGGGGAGCTGTTTTTT

d_gene: -
v_gene: TRBV12-3/TRBV12-4
j_gene: TRBJ2-2
abundance: few
CDR3aa: CASSLFYGQYGHTGELFF
CDR3nt: TGTGCCAGCAGTTTATTCTACGGACAGTACGGTCACACCGGGGAGCTGTTTTTT

d_gene: -
v_gene: TRBV19
j_gene: TRBJ2-5
abundance: -
CDR3aa: CASSSGLGETQYF
CDR3nt: TGTGCCAGTAGCTCAGGGTTGGGGGAGACCCAGTACTTC

d_gene: -
v_gene: TRBV24-1
j_gene: TRBJ2-1
abundance: -
CDR3aa: CATSVGSYNEQFF
CDR3nt: TGTGCCACCAGTGTAGGATCCTACAATGAGCAGTTCTTC

d_gene: -
v_gene: TRBV27
j_gene: TRBJ2-7
abundance: few
CDR3aa: CASSLVADYEQYF
CDR3nt: TGTGCCAGCAGTTTGGTAGCAGACTACGAGCAGTACTTC

d_gene: -
v_gene: TRBV24-1
j_gene: TRBJ1-1
abundance: -
CDR3aa: CATRGPQDGNTEAFF
CDR3nt: TGTGCCACCAGGGGACCCCAGGACGGGAACACTGAAGCTTTCTTT

d_gene: -
v_gene: TRBV4-1
j_gene: TRBJ1-1
abundance: few
CDR3aa: CASSLGLGNTEAFF
CDR3nt: TGCGCCAGCAGCCTAGGACTCGGGAACACTGAAGCTTTCTTT

d_gene: -
v_gene: TRBV5-1
j_gene: TRBJ2-3
abundance: few
CDR3aa: CASTGGAGATDTQYF
CDR3nt: TGCGCCAGCACCGGAGGGGCAGGGGCCACAGATACGCAGTATTTT

d_gene: -
v_gene: TRBV7-9
j_gene: TRBJ2-3
abundance: medium-sized
CDR3aa: CASSADTQYF
CDR3nt: TGTGCCAGCAGCGCGGATACGCAGTATTTT

d_gene: -
v_gene: TRBV20-1
j_gene: TRBJ2-3
abundance: -
CDR3aa: CSARGRAGADTQYF
CDR3nt: TGCAGTGCTAGAGGGAGGGCCGGGGCGGATACGCAGTATTTT

d_gene: TRBD2
v_gene: TRBV6-5
j_gene: TRBJ2-1
abundance: -
CDR3aa: CASSYRLAGGPSNEQFF
CDR3nt: TGTGCCAGCAGTTACCGGCTAGCGGGAGGGCCGTCCAATGAGCAGTTCTTC

d_gene: -
v_gene: TRBV9
j_gene: TRBJ1-4
abundance: few
CDR3aa: CASSVSGVGEKLFF
CDR3nt: TGTGCCAGCAGCGTATCGGGGGTCGGTGAAAAACTGTTTTTT

d_gene: TRBD1
v_gene: TRBV20-1
j_gene: TRBJ2-7
abundance: -
CDR3aa: CSAASTGTGSYEQYF
CDR3nt: TGCAGTGCTGCCAGTACCGGGACAGGGTCCTACGAGCAGTACTTC

d_gene: -
v_gene: TRBV5-4
j_gene: TRBJ1-1
abundance: -
CDR3aa: CASSFARGAEAFF
CDR3nt: TGTGCCAGCAGCTTTGCCCGGGGCGCTGAAGCTTTCTTT

d_gene: -
v_gene: TRBV29-1
j_gene: TRBJ1-1
abundance: few
CDR3aa: CSVERTVNTEAFF
CDR3nt: TGCAGCGTTGAAAGGACGGTGAACACTGAAGCTTTCTTT

d_gene: TRBD2
v_gene: TRBV12-3/TRBV12-4
j_gene: TRBJ2-5
abundance: few
CDR3aa: CASRPIAGGETQYF
CDR3nt: TGTGCCAGCAGACCCATAGCGGGGGGGGAGACCCAGTACTTC

d_gene: TRBD1
v_gene: TRBV9
j_gene: TRBJ2-5
abundance: few
CDR3aa: CASSVVDREETQYF
CDR3nt: TGTGCCAGCAGCGTAGTGGACAGGGAAGAGACCCAGTACTTC

d_gene: -
v_gene: TRBV20-1
j_gene: TRBJ2-1
abundance: few
CDR3aa: CSARPGTAINEQFF
CDR3nt: TGCAGTGCTAGACCCGGGACTGCAATAAATGAGCAGTTCTTC

d_gene: TRBD1
v_gene: TRBV12-3/TRBV12-4
j_gene: TRBJ1-5
abundance: -
CDR3aa: CASNIFLSTGGPYSNQPQHF
CDR3nt: TGTGCCAGCAATATTTTCTTATCGACAGGGGGCCCATATAGCAATCAGCCCCAGCATTTT

d_gene: TRBD1
v_gene: TRBV15
j_gene: TRBJ2-7
abundance: -
CDR3aa: CATSSDRGLVEQYF
CDR3nt: TGTGCCACCAGTTCGGACAGGGGGCTAGTCGAGCAGTACTTC

d_gene: -
v_gene: TRBV19
j_gene: TRBJ2-7
abundance: -
CDR3aa: CASSKTGLYEQYF
CDR3nt: TGTGCCAGTAGTAAAACGGGACTCTACGAGCAGTACTTC

d_gene: TRBD1
v_gene: TRBV6-2/TRBV6-3
j_gene: TRBJ1-2
abundance: -
CDR3aa: CASSYPTGAYGYTF
CDR3nt: TGTGCCAGCAGTTACCCGACAGGGGCCTATGGCTACACCTTC

d_gene: TRBD1
v_gene: TRBV5-1
j_gene: TRBJ2-7
abundance: -
CDR3aa: CASSFGTGGGDEQYF
CDR3nt: TGCGCCAGCAGCTTCGGGACAGGGGGCGGCGACGAGCAGTACTTC

d_gene: TRBD2
v_gene: TRBV11-2
j_gene: TRBJ2-1
abundance: few
CDR3aa: CASSFIAGSSYNEQFF
CDR3nt: TGTGCCAGCAGCTTTATAGCGGGAAGCTCCTACAATGAGCAGTTCTTC

d_gene: TRBD1
v_gene: TRBV25-1
j_gene: TRBJ2-5
abundance: -
CDR3aa: CASTETGGETQYF
CDR3nt: TGTGCCAGCACCGAGACAGGGGGAGAGACCCAGTACTTC

d_gene: -
v_gene: TRBV12-3/TRBV12-4
j_gene: TRBJ1-5
abundance: -
CDR3aa: CASRGGSNQPQHF
CDR3nt: TGTGCCAGCAGGGGGGGAAGCAATCAGCCCCAGCATTTT

d_gene: TRBD2
v_gene: TRBV24-1
j_gene: TRBJ2-3
abundance: few
CDR3aa: CATSETSGGSTDTQYF
CDR3nt: TGTGCCACCAGTGAGACTAGCGGGGGGAGCACAGATACGCAGTATTTT

d_gene: -
v_gene: TRBV14
j_gene: TRBJ1-2
abundance: -
CDR3aa: CASSPRLTDGYTF
CDR3nt: TGTGCCAGCAGCCCCCGGCTGACGGACGGCTACACCTTC

d_gene: -
v_gene: TRBV7-6
j_gene: TRBJ2-2
abundance: -
CDR3aa: CASSLAITGTGELFF
CDR3nt: TGTGCCAGCAGCTTGGCTATTACGGGGACCGGGGAGCTGTTTTTT

d_gene: -
v_gene: TRBV23-1
j_gene: TRBJ2-5
abundance: -
CDR3aa: CASSQGTPGGKRLVAETQYF
CDR3nt: TGCGCCAGCAGTCAAGGAACGCCTGGAGGCAAGAGACTCGTGGCAGAGACCCAGTACTTC

d_gene: -
v_gene: TRBV3-1
j_gene: TRBJ1-5
abundance: -
CDR3aa: CASSQAWASHQPQHF
CDR3nt: TGTGCCAGCAGCCAAGCCTGGGCCTCGCATCAGCCCCAGCATTTT

d_gene: -
v_gene: TRBV29-1
j_gene: TRBJ1-2
abundance: few
CDR3aa: CSVEIGLGGYTF
CDR3nt: TGCAGCGTTGAGATTGGGCTCGGTGGCTACACCTTC

d_gene: TRBD2
v_gene: TRBV9
j_gene: TRBJ2-5
abundance: -
CDR3aa: CASSTPGGGETQYF
CDR3nt: TGTGCCAGCAGCACCCCCGGGGGAGGGGAGACCCAGTACTTC

d_gene: -
v_gene: TRBV27
j_gene: TRBJ2-7
abundance: -
CDR3aa: CASSFSGVYEQYF
CDR3nt: TGTGCCAGCAGTTTTTCGGGCGTCTACGAGCAGTACTTC

d_gene: -
v_gene: TRBV7-9
j_gene: TRBJ2-4
abundance: few
CDR3aa: CASSTDRTENIQYF
CDR3nt: TGTGCCAGCAGCACTGACCGGACAGAAAACATTCAGTACTTC

d_gene: TRBD2
v_gene: TRBV9
j_gene: TRBJ2-1
abundance: few
CDR3aa: CASSSRTSGVRNEQFF
CDR3nt: TGTGCCAGCAGCTCCCGGACTAGCGGGGTTCGGAATGAGCAGTTCTTC

d_gene: TRBD1
v_gene: TRBV11-2
j_gene: TRBJ2-3
abundance: few
CDR3aa: CASSSWDSSTDTQYF
CDR3nt: TGTGCCAGCAGCTCCTGGGACAGTTCCACAGATACGCAGTATTTT

d_gene: -
v_gene: TRBV12-3/TRBV12-4
j_gene: TRBJ2-4
abundance: few
CDR3aa: CASSLGGIQYF
CDR3nt: TGTGCCAGCAGTTTAGGCGGGATTCAGTACTTC

d_gene: -
v_gene: TRBV29-1
j_gene: TRBJ2-1
abundance: few
CDR3aa: CSVEGHPSSYNEQFF
CDR3nt: TGCAGCGTTGAAGGACACCCTAGCTCCTACAATGAGCAGTTCTTC

d_gene: -
v_gene: TRBV19
j_gene: TRBJ1-1
abundance: -
CDR3aa: CASRTDRNTEAFF
CDR3nt: TGTGCCAGTAGGACGGACCGGAACACTGAAGCTTTCTTT

d_gene: -
v_gene: TRBV3-1
j_gene: TRBJ2-7
abundance: few
CDR3aa: CASSQLDISGGQYF
CDR3nt: TGTGCCAGCAGCCAATTGGACATCTCTGGCGGGCAGTACTTC